A selection of T cell receptor beta chains follows, all from one sample in a study of vaccination and CD4 T cells after COVID-19. Antigens of these TCRs are unknown. In TCRdb, the PCR reads were re-called with MiXCR into one record per CDR3 protein. The sample holds some 10,000 distinct CDR3 sequences; more than 20% are singletons and the top ten take more than 9%. Sequencing was performed on CD4+ T cells from blood, cultured in vitro, taken after SARS-CoV-2 vaccination. The origin of the receptors is a human donor who had recovered from COVID-19. The CDR3 runs from the conserved cysteine through the conserved F or W. Fields, in order: J gene, V gene, D gene, clone size, CDR3 protein, CDR3 DNA. The D gene is left open where the match is weak. Size is omitted from some rows. Given values are once, few, many or a class for expanded clones.

TRBJ2-1 | TRBV6-2/TRBV6-3 | TRBD2 | - | CASSYRRGSGKYNEQFF | TGTGCCAGCAGTTACCGGCGTGGTAGCGGGAAATACAATGAGCAGTTCTTC
TRBJ2-2 | TRBV15 | TRBD1 | - | CATSRDTLIRGQGKTGELFF | TGTGCCACCAGCAGAGATACTTTAATTAGGGGACAGGGAAAGACCGGGGAGCTGTTTTTT
TRBJ2-5 | TRBV7-2 | TRBD2 | medium-sized | CASSRLAGSAGETQYF | TGTGCCAGCAGCCGATTAGCGGGAAGTGCTGGAGAGACCCAGTACTTC
TRBJ2-7 | TRBV7-6 | TRBD2 | few | CASSPPGGVPYEQYF | TGTGCCAGCAGCCCACCTGGGGGGGTACCCTACGAGCAGTACTTC
TRBJ2-3 | TRBV7-9 | TRBD2 | - | CASNLVGETSDDTQYF | TGTGCCAGCAACTTAGTAGGAGAGACTAGCGACGATACGCAGTATTTT
TRBJ2-1 | TRBV27 | TRBD2 | few | CASSRSGGEQFF | TGTGCCAGCAGCCGAAGCGGGGGGGAGCAGTTCTTC
TRBJ2-5 | TRBV24-1 | - | few | CATSSARGGETQYF | TGTGCCACCAGTTCTGCTAGGGGCGGAGAGACCCAGTACTTC
TRBJ1-2 | TRBV27 | - | few | CASSLAGTNGYTF | TGTGCCAGCAGTCTCGCCGGGACAAATGGCTACACCTTC
TRBJ2-1 | TRBV6-2/TRBV6-3 | - | - | CASSHRVGGDEQFF | TGTGCCAGCAGCCACAGGGTGGGTGGGGATGAGCAGTTCTTC
TRBJ2-1 | TRBV7-2 | TRBD1 | - | CASSFRGQDYNEQFF | TGTGCCAGCAGCTTTAGGGGGCAGGACTACAATGAGCAGTTCTTC
TRBJ1-6 | TRBV5-1 | TRBD1 | - | CASTNGDSVGNSPLHF | TGCGCCAGCACCAACGGGGACAGTGTGGGCAATTCACCCCTCCACTTT
TRBJ2-7 | TRBV6-5 | TRBD2 | medium-sized | CASSSAREGSYEQYF | TGTGCCAGCAGTTCGGCGCGGGAGGGCTCCTACGAGCAGTACTTC
TRBJ2-2 | TRBV6-4 | - | - | CASSAGSHTGELFF | TGTGCCAGCAGTGCAGGGTCCCACACCGGGGAGCTGTTTTTT
TRBJ2-2 | TRBV6-2/TRBV6-3 | - | - | CASSYSRNGELFF | TGTGCCAGCAGTTACTCGAGGAACGGGGAGCTGTTTTTT
TRBJ2-6 | TRBV24-1 | - | few | CATSDVGAGANVLTF | TGTGCCACCAGTGATGTCGGGGCCGGGGCCAACGTCCTGACTTTC
TRBJ2-6 | TRBV5-4 | - | - | CASSLNRGLGAVLTF | TGTGCCAGCAGCCTAAACAGGGGACTCGGAGCCGTCCTGACTTTC
TRBJ2-1 | TRBV2 | - | few | CASSETTGYTYNEQFF | TGTGCCAGCAGCGAGACCACCGGGTATACCTACAATGAGCAGTTCTTC
TRBJ2-7 | TRBV28 | TRBD1 | few | CASSLLSQGALDEQYF | TGTGCCAGCAGTTTATTATCCCAGGGGGCCTTGGACGAGCAGTACTTC
TRBJ2-1 | TRBV27 | - | - | CASNSILGQGILAGYNEQFF | TGTGCCAGCAATTCGATACTTGGACAGGGAATACTAGCGGGTTACAATGAGCAGTTCTTC
TRBJ2-5 | TRBV6-2/TRBV6-3 | - | - | CASSHGVAAYQETQYF | TGTGCCAGCAGCCACGGGGTAGCGGCGTACCAAGAGACCCAGTACTTC
TRBJ2-7 | TRBV28 | - | few | CAVKRAGISYEQYF | TGTGCCGTCAAAAGAGCCGGGATCTCCTACGAGCAGTACTTC
TRBJ1-2 | TRBV5-8 | TRBD1 | few | CASSLAYSGTGSNYGYTF | TGTGCCAGCAGCTTGGCTTACTCCGGGACAGGATCTAACTATGGCTACACCTTC
TRBJ1-1 | TRBV7-3 | - | - | CASSLTWGLRAFF | TGTGCCAGCAGCTTAACATGGGGGCTTCGGGCTTTCTTT
TRBJ1-2 | TRBV4-3 | - | few | CASSPHGTNIGYTF | TGCGCCAGCAGCCCCCACGGGACAAACATTGGCTACACCTTC
TRBJ2-6 | TRBV7-3 | - | - | CASSLQGPGANVLTF | TGTGCCAGCAGCTTACAGGGCCCCGGGGCCAACGTCCTGACTTTC
TRBJ2-1 | TRBV29-1 | - | once | CSVERGRGDNEQFF | TGCAGCGTTGAGAGAGGGAGAGGGGACAATGAGCAGTTCTTC
TRBJ2-1 | TRBV24-1 | - | - | CATSGGPVDEQFF | TGTGCCACCAGTGGGGGCCCCGTCGATGAGCAGTTCTTC
TRBJ2-5 | TRBV21-1 | - | - | CASSSPGRTKETQYF | TGTGCCAGCAGCTCACCGGGACGGACAAAAGAGACCCAGTACTTC
TRBJ2-7 | TRBV28 | - | - | CASGQTYEQYF | TGTGCCAGCGGGCAGACCTACGAGCAGTACTTC
TRBJ2-3 | TRBV7-9 | TRBD2 | few | CASSFRLAASTDTQYF | TGTGCCAGCAGCTTCCGACTAGCGGCTAGCACAGATACGCAGTATTTT
TRBJ2-7 | TRBV28 | - | few | CASGLPYEQYF | TGTGCCAGCGGTCTCCCCTACGAGCAGTACTTC
TRBJ2-4 | TRBV15 | TRBD2 | - | CATRPKGAASGRTENIQYF | TGTGCCACAAGACCAAAGGGGGCGGCTAGCGGGAGGACTGAAAACATTCAGTACTTC
TRBJ2-6 | TRBV6-1 | - | few | CASSLSELSGANVLTF | TGTGCCAGCAGCTTATCGGAGCTCTCTGGGGCCAACGTCCTGACTTTC
TRBJ1-2 | TRBV19 | - | - | CAAKGRGWYGYTF | TGTGCCGCTAAGGGGAGGGGCTGGTATGGCTACACCTTC
TRBJ2-7 | TRBV6-1 | - | medium-sized | CATSVSRGLGYEQYF | TGTGCCACCTCGGTGTCACGGGGCTTAGGTTACGAGCAGTACTTC
TRBJ2-1 | TRBV7-2 | TRBD2 | - | CASSLGTSGANEQFF | TGTGCCAGCAGCTTAGGGACTAGCGGGGCCAATGAGCAGTTCTTC
TRBJ2-7 | TRBV12-3/TRBV12-4 | - | - | CASSTNYEQYF | TGTGCCAGCAGTACCAACTACGAGCAGTACTTC
TRBJ1-1 | TRBV6-1 | - | - | CASSDRGGEAFF | TGTGCCAGCAGTGATAGGGGGGGTGAAGCTTTCTTT
TRBJ2-2 | TRBV19 | TRBD1 | - | CASTGQGGGELFF | TGTGCCAGTACGGGACAGGGGGGCGGGGAGCTGTTTTTT
TRBJ2-5 | TRBV15 | TRBD2 | few | CATSSRTSPKGETQYF | TGTGCCACCAGCTCCCGGACTAGCCCAAAGGGGGAGACCCAGTACTTC
TRBJ1-1 | TRBV6-2/TRBV6-3 | - | once | CASTPKRLSEAFF | TGTGCCAGCACCCCTAAGCGGCTCTCTGAAGCTTTCTTT